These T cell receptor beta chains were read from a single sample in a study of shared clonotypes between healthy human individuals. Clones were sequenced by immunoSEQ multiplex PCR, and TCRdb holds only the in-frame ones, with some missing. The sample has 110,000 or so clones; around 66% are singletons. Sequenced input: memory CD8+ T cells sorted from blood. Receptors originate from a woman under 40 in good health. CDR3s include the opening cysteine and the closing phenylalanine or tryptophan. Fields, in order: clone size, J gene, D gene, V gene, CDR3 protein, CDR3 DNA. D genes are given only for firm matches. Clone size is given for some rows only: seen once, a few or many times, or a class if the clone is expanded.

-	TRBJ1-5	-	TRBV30	CAWSVSNQPQHF	TGTGCCTGGAGTGTTAGCAATCAGCCCCAGCATTTT
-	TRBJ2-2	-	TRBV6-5	CASSQQEIETGELFF	TGTGCCAGCAGTCAACAGGAAATTGAGACCGGGGAGCTGTTTTTT
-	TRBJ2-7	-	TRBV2	CASSVVYEQYF	TGTGCCAGCAGTGTAGTTTACGAGCAGTACTTC
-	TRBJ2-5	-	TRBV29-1	CSVLQETQYF	TGCAGCGTTCTCCAAGAGACCCAGTACTTC
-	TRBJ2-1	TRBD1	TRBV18	CASSTVRGQANNEQFF	TGTGCCAGCTCAACAGTCCGGGGACAGGCCAACAATGAGCAGTTCTTC
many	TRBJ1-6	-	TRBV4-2	CASSQVGGPLHF	TGTGCCAGCAGCCAAGTAGGCGGCCCCCTCCACTTT
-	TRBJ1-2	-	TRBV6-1	CASSEGNGYTF	TGTGCCAGCAGTGAAGGGAACGGCTACACCTTC
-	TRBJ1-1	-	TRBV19	CASRSRGHTNTEAFF	TGTGCCAGTAGGAGCCGGGGACATACCAACACTGAAGCTTTCTTT
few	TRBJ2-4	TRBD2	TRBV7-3	CASSVTSGILAKNIQYF	TGTGCCAGCAGCGTGACTAGCGGGATCCTAGCCAAAAACATTCAGTACTTC
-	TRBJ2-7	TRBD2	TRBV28	CASIPPRERGSHYEQYF	TGTGCCAGCATCCCCCCGCGGGAGCGGGGGTCCCACTACGAGCAGTACTTC
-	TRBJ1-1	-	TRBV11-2	CASSPEGDRGAGMNTEAFF	TGTGCCAGCAGCCCCGAAGGTGACAGAGGGGCGGGGATGAACACTGAAGCTTTCTTT
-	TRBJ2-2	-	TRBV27	CASSFSGTGELFF	TGTGCCAGCAGTTTTTCCGGCACCGGGGAGCTGTTTTTT
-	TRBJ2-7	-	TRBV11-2	CASSLGGTQYF	TGTGCCAGCAGCTTAGGCGGTACTCAGTACTTC
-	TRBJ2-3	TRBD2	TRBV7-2	CASSSTSGSSRSTQYF	TGTGCCAGCAGCTCTACTAGCGGGAGCAGTCGGAGTACGCAGTATTTT
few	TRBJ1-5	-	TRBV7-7	CASSFARYNQPQHF	TGTGCCAGCAGCTTCGCAAGGTACAATCAGCCCCAGCATTTT
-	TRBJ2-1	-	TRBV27	CASSFWGATYNEQFF	TGTGCCAGCAGTTTCTGGGGGGCCACCTACAATGAGCAGTTCTTC
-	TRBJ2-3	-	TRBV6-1	CASSERTDPDTQYF	TGTGCCAGCAGTGAGAGGACAGATCCAGATACGCAGTATTTT
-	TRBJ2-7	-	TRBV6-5	CASSYWTISEQYF	TGTGCCAGCAGTTACTGGACTATCAGCGAGCAGTACTTC
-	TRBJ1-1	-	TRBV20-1	CVDKHYTEAFF	TGCGTCGACAAACACTACACTGAAGCTTTCTTT
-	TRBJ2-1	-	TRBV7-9	CASTLGSSYNEQFF	TGTGCCAGCACCCTGGGGAGCTCCTACAATGAGCAGTTCTTC
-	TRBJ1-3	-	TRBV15	CATSRAPGNTIYF	TGTGCCACCAGCAGAGCCCCTGGAAACACCATATATTTT
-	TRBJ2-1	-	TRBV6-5	CASSYSQDYNEQFF	TGTGCCAGCAGTTACTCTCAAGACTACAATGAGCAGTTCTTC
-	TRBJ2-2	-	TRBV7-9	CASSLGTGELFF	TGTGCCAGCAGCTTAGGCACCGGGGAGCTGTTTTTT
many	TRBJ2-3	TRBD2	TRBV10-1	CASSDGPGGRDTQYF	TGCGCCAGCAGTGATGGTCCGGGAGGGAGAGATACGCAGTATTTT
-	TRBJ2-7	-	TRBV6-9	CASSYVTGSSYEQYF	TGTGCCAGCAGTTACGTTACAGGGTCCTCCTACGAGCAGTACTTC
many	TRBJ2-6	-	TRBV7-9	CASSPRQYSGANVLTF	TGTGCCAGCAGCCCACGACAGTACTCTGGGGCCAACGTCCTGACTTTC
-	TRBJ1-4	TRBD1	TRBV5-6	CASSLATGGSNEKLFF	TGTGCCAGCAGCTTGGCCACAGGGGGGTCTAATGAAAAACTGTTTTTT
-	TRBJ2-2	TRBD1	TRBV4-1	CASSQVRGRRGYGELFF	TGCGCCAGCAGCCAAGTTAGGGGCCGCAGGGGGTACGGGGAGCTGTTTTTT
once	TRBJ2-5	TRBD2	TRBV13	CATKPWREGLQETQYF	TGTGCCACCAAACCGTGGCGGGAGGGCCTTCAAGAGACCCAGTACTTC
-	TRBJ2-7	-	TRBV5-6	CASSLYTGNYEQYF	TGTGCCAGCAGCTTGTATACAGGGAATTACGAGCAGTACTTC
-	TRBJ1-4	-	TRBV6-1	CASGPNPTNEKLFF	TGTGCCAGCGGGCCAAATCCAACTAATGAAAAACTGTTTTTT
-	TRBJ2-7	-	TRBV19	CASSPRSSGSSYEQYF	TGTGCCAGTAGTCCCCGGAGTAGCGGTAGCTCCTACGAGCAGTACTTC
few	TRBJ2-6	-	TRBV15	CATSRAGFSGANVLTF	TGTGCCACCAGCAGAGCGGGTTTCTCTGGGGCCAACGTCCTGACTTTC